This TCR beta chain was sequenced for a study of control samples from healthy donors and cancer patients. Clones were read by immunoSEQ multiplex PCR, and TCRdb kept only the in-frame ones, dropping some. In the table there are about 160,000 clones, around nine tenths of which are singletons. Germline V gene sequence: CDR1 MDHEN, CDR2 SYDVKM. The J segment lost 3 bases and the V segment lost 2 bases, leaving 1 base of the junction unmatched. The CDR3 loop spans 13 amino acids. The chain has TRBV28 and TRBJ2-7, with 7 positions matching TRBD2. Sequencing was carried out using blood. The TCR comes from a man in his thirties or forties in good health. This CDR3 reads CASSLGGVYEQYF. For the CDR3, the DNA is TGTGCCAGCAGTTTAGGGGGGGTCTACGAGCAGTACTTC.